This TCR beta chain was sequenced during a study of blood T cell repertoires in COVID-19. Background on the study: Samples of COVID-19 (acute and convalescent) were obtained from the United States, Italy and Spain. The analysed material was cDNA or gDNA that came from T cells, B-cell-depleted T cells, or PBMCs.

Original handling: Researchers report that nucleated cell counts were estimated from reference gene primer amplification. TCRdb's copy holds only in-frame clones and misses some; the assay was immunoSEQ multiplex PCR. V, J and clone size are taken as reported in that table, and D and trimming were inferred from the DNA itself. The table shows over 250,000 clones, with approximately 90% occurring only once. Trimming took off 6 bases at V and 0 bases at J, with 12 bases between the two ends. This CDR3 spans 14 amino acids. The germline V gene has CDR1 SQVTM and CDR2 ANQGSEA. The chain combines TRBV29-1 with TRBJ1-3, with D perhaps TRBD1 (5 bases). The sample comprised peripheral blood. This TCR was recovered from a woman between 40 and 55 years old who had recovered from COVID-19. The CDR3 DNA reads TGCAGCGTGGGCTTGACAGTCTCTGGAAACACCATATATTTT. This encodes CSVGLTVSGNTIYF.